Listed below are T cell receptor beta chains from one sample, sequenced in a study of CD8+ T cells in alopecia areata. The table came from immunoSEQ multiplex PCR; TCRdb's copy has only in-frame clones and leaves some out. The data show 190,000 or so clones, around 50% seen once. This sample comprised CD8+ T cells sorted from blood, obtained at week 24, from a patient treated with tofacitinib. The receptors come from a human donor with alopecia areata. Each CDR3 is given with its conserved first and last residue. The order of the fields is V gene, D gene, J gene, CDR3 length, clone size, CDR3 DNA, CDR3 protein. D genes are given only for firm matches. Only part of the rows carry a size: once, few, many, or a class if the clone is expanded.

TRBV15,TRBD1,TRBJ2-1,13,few,TGTGCCACCATAGGGGGCACCTACAATGAGCAGTTCTTC,CATIGGTYNEQFF
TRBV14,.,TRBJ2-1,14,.,TGTGCCAGCAGCCAAGAGGGCAGGGACAATGAGCAGTTCTTC,CASSQEGRDNEQFF
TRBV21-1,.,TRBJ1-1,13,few,TGTGCCAGCAGCAACATGAGACTTAATGAAGCTTTCTTT,CASSNMRLNEAFF
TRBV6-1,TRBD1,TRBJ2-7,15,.,TGTGCCAGCAGTGAAGCTGGGACAGAGTCCTACGAGCAGTACTTC,CASSEAGTESYEQYF
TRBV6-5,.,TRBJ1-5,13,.,TGTGCCAGCCGGGCGGGGTTGAATCAGCCCCAGCATTTT,CASRAGLNQPQHF
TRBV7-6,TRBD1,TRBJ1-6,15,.,TGTGCCAGCACCCCAGAGGGGGCACCAAATTCACCCCTCCACTTT,CASTPEGAPNSPLHF
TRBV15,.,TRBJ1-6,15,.,TGTGCCACCAGCAGAGATCCCGACAGAAATTCACCCCTCCACTTT,CATSRDPDRNSPLHF
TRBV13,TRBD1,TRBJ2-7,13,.,TGTGCCAGCAGAGCTACAGGGGGCAACGAGCAGTACTTC,CASRATGGNEQYF
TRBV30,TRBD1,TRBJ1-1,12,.,TGTGCCTGGAGGACAGGGGTGACTGAAGCTTTCTTT,CAWRTGVTEAFF
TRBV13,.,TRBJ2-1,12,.,TGTGCCAGCAGCTTTAGCGACAATGAGCAGTTCTTC,CASSFSDNEQFF
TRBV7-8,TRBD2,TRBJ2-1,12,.,TGTGCCAGCAGCTTAGAGTTAGCGGGGAAGTTCTTC,CASSLELAGKFF
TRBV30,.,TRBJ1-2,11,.,TGTGCCTTCGCGACCGAATATGGCTACACCTTC,CAFATEYGYTF
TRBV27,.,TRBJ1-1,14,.,TGTGCCAGCAGTTATGGCAGGGGAGCCACTGAAGCTTTCTTT,CASSYGRGATEAFF
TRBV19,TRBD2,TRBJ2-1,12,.,TGTGCCAGTAGTATCGGGGGGTATGAGCAGTTCTTC,CASSIGGYEQFF
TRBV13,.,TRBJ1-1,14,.,TGTGCCAGCAGCCCACGGCGGGCTTACACTGAAGCTTTCTTT,CASSPRRAYTEAFF
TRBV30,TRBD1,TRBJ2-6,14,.,TGTGCCTGGGGGACAGGCTCTGGGGCCAACGTCCTGACTTTC,CAWGTGSGANVLTF
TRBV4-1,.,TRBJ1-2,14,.,TGCGCCAGCAGCCAAGGGAGGGGGGTCTATGGCTACACCTTC,CASSQGRGVYGYTF
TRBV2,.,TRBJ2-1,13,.,TGTGCCAGTGGGACCCCCGGAAGTGTTGAGCAGTTCTTC,CASGTPGSVEQFF
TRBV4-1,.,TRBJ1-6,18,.,TGCGCCAGCAGCCAAGACGACAGGTCACGGTCCTATAATTCACCCCTCCACTTT,CASSQDDRSRSYNSPLHF
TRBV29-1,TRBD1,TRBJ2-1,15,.,TGCAGCGTTGAAGCCCGGGACAGGGTCTATAGAGAGCAGTTCTTC,CSVEARDRVYREQFF
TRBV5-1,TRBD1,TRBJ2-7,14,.,TGCGCCAGCAGCTTGAGGGGACAGACCTACGAGCAGTACTTC,CASSLRGQTYEQYF
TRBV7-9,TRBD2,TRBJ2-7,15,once,TGTGCCAGCAGCCTTCCGACTAGCGGGGATTACGAGCAGTACTTC,CASSLPTSGDYEQYF
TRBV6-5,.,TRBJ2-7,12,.,TGTGCCAGCAGTCGGGACGCCAACGAGCAGTACTTC,CASSRDANEQYF
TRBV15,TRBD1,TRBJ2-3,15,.,TGTGCCACCAATACAGGGGATACTAGCACAGATACGCAGTATTTT,CATNTGDTSTDTQYF
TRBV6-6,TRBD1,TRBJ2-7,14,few,TGTGCCAGCAGTACATACCTGACAGGGAACGAGCAGTACTTC,CASSTYLTGNEQYF
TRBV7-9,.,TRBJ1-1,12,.,TGTGCCAGCAGCGATCAGACAGCTGAAGCTTTCTTT,CASSDQTAEAFF
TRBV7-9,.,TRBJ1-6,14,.,TGTGCCAGCAGGTCAGGGGCCGCAAATTCACCCCTCCACTTT,CASRSGAANSPLHF
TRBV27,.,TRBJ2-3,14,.,TGTGCCAGCAGTTTCAGGGCTCGCACAGATACGCAGTATTTT,CASSFRARTDTQYF
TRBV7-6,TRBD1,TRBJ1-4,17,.,TGTGCCAGCAGCTTATTGGGGACAGGGCCCGATCGGGAAAAACTGTTTTTT,CASSLLGTGPDREKLFF
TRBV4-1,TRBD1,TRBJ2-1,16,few,TGCGCCAGCAGCCGCACTGAATCTAGGGGGCGAAATGAGCAGTTCTTC,CASSRTESRGRNEQFF
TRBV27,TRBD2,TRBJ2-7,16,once,TGTGCCAGCAGTTTCCAGCCTGGTAGCGGGTTAAACGAGCAGTACTTC,CASSFQPGSGLNEQYF
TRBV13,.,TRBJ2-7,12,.,TGTGCCAGCAGCGAACAAGTCTACGAGCAGTACTTC,CASSEQVYEQYF
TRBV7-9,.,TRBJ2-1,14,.,TGTGCCAGCAGCAGCCGGGACACTAACAATGAGCAGTTCTTC,CASSSRDTNNEQFF
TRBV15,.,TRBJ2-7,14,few,TGTGCCACCAGCAGAGAGGGGGCAGGCTACGAGCAGTACTTC,CATSREGAGYEQYF
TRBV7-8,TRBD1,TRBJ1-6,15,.,TGTGCCAGCAGCCAGAGGGGGCCATATGATTCACCCCTCCACTTT,CASSQRGPYDSPLHF
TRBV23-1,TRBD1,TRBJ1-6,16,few,TGCGCCGCCAAGGGGGACAGGAGCTCCTATAATTCACCCCTCCACTTT,CAAKGDRSSYNSPLHF
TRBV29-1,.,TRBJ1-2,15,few,TGCAGCGTTTGGTCGGGGGCGCATGGAGTCTATGGCTACACCTTC,CSVWSGAHGVYGYTF
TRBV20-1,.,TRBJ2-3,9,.,TGCAGTGCCGGCCATACGCAGTATTTT,CSAGHTQYF
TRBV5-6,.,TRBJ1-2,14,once,TGTGCCAGCAGCCCCGGACGGATCCTCTATGGCTACACCTTC,CASSPGRILYGYTF
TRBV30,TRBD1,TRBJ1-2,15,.,TGTGCCTGGAGACAGACAGGGAAATTGAACTATGGCTACACCTTC,CAWRQTGKLNYGYTF
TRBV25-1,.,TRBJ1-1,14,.,TGTGCCAGCCGACGGGGGGCGGGGGCCACTGAAGCTTTCTTT,CASRRGAGATEAFF
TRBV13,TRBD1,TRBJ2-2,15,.,TGTGCCAGCAGCTCCAGGGGGCTGGACACCGGGGAGCTGTTTTTT,CASSSRGLDTGELFF
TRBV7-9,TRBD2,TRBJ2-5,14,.,TGTGCCAGCAGCCCAGGGAGGGCTCGAGTAACCCAGTACTTC,CASSPGRARVTQYF